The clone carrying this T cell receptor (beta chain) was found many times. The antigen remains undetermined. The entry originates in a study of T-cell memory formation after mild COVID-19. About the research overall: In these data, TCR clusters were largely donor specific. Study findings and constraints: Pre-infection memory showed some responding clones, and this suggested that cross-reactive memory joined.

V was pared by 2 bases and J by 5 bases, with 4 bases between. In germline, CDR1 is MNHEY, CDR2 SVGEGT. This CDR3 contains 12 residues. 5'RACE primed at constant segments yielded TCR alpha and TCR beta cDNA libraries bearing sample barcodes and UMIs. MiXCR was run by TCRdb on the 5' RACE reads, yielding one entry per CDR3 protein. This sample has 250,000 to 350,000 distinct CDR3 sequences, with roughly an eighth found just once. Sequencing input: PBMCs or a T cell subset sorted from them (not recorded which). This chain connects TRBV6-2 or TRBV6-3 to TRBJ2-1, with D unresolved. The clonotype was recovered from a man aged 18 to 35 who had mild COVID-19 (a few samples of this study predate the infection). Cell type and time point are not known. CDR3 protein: CASSYPHNEQFF. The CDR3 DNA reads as TGTGCCAGCAGTTACCCCCACAATGAGCAGTTCTTC.